A single sample is the source of the 22 T cell receptor beta chains below, sequenced in a study of blood T cell repertoires in COVID-19. Only in-frame clones appear in the TCRdb table, and some are missing; sequencing was by immunoSEQ multiplex PCR. The repertoire includes some 70,000 clones, nearly 90% of them detected once, and 5.3% sits in the top ten. The sample was peripheral blood. The receptors originated from a man aged 50-59 years with acute or convalescent COVID-19.

The chain carries TRBV24-1 and TRBJ2-1, with a possible D match to TRBD1 (5 bases). The CDR3 sequence is 15 residues long. Trimming stripped 0 bases from V and 10 bases from J, with 15 bases between. Germline values: CDR1 KGHDR, CDR2 SFDVKD. CDR3 protein: CATSDLNYVRGEQFF. CDR3 DNA: TGTGCCACCAGTGATTTGAACTACGTAAGGGGCGAGCAGTTCTTC.

This chain joins TRBV7-6 and TRBJ2-2; 9 bases are shared with TRBD1. V was clipped by 5 bases and J by 2 bases; unmatched bases: 15. Looked up from germline, CDR1 is SGHVS and CDR2 is FNYEAQ. CDR3 length: 19 amino acids. The CDR3 protein is CASSQATIWGQGNTGELFF. CDR3 sequence (DNA): TGTGCCAGCAGCCAAGCAACTATATGGGGACAGGGTAACACCGGGGAGCTGTTTTTT.

The chain is built from TRBV9 and TRBJ2-7, with TRBD2 as a possible D gene (6 bases). The length of the CDR3 is 15 residues. CDR1 and CDR2 (germline): SGDLS, YYNGEE. Trimming took off 0 bases at V and 7 bases at J, with 17 bases between the two ends. CDR3 sequence (DNA): TGTGCCAGCAGCGTAGGAGCAAGGGCCGGAGGGGAGCAGTACTTC. This codes for CASSVGARAGGEQYF.

This rearrangement joins TRBV15 to TRBJ1-5, with D possibly being TRBD1 (6 bases). The CDR3 consists of 16 residues. V lost 8 bases and J 3 bases, leaving 20 bases between the germline ends. Germline V CDR1 and CDR2: LNHNV, YYDKDF (reference sequence). CDR3 DNA sequence: TGTGCCACCGGCAAAAGCAGGGGTCTGCTCAATCAGCCCCAGCATTTT. Translation gives CATGKSRGLLNQPQHF.

J is TRBJ2-3 and V is TRBV5-1; 12 positions agree with TRBD2. CDR1 is SGHRS, CDR2 YFSETQ, per germline. The CDR3 loop spans 19 amino acids. J gave up 1 base and V 0 bases, and 9 bases lay outside the gene matches. The CDR3, as DNA: TGCGCCAGCAGCTTGGACCCACTAGCGGGAGGCCGGGGCACAGATACGCAGTATTTT. Amino acid sequence: CASSLDPLAGGRGTDTQYF.

The chain has TRBV5-1 and TRBJ2-5, with TRBD2 identical over 12 bases. This CDR3 is built from 18 residues. Germline trimming cut 2 bases from V and 4 bases from J; bases unmatched to any gene: 12. CDR1 SGHRS and CDR2 YFSETQ come from the germline V gene. The CDR3 DNA reads as TGCGCCAGCAGCTTCCTAGCGGGAGGGCCGGGGATTGGAGAGACCCAGTACTTC. Its protein product is CASSFLAGGPGIGETQYF. The full variable domain, in which reference TRBV5-1 and TRBJ2-5 provide the parts outside the CDR3, is KAGVTQTPRYLIKTRGQQVTLSCSPISGHRSVSWYQQTPGQGLQFLFEYFSETQRNKGNFPGRFSGRQFSNSRSEMNVSTLELGDSALYLCASSFLAGGPGIGETQYFGPGTRLLVL.

V usage is TRBV11-3 and J usage is TRBJ2-2; no clear D gene. Germline V gene sequence: CDR1 SGHNT, CDR2 YENEEA. This CDR3 spans 14 amino acids. The germline V and J ends were trimmed by 2 bases and 4 bases, with 8 bases remaining between them. In nucleotides, the CDR3 is TGTGCCAGCAGCTTAATTGTCTCCACCGGGGAGCTGTTTTTT. Encoded protein: CASSLIVSTGELFF.

The chain combines TRBV21-1 with TRBJ2-7; TRBD1 is taken as the D call from the table, unchecked against the DNA. TRBV21-1 counts as a pseudogene. The CDR3 extends over 14 amino acids. The CDR3 loop is CASSRDRGLGEQYF. The CDR3 DNA reads TGTGCCAGCAGCAGGGACAGGGGGTTGGGCGAGCAGTACTTC.

V is TRBV30 and J is TRBJ1-1, with D perhaps TRBD1 (6 bases). Trimming shortened V by 5 bases and J by 0 bases, and 19 bases separated the two germline ends. CDR1 and CDR2 from the germline V gene are GTSNPN and SVGIG (reference sequence). The CDR3 contains 16 residues. The CDR3 DNA is TGTGCCTGGTTGGGACCAGGGACAAGAATGAACACTGAAGCTTTCTTT. It codes for CAWLGPGTRMNTEAFF.

The V gene is TRBV12-5, the J gene TRBJ2-7; 7 nucleotides agree with TRBD2. J was trimmed by 3 bases and V by 3 bases; bases with no gene match: 2. Germline V gene lookup returns CDR1 LGHNT and CDR2 FRNRAP. This CDR3 is 13 amino acids long. CDR3 in DNA: TGTGCTAGTGGTTTTCGCGGGAGCTACGAGCAGTACTTC. This sequence encodes CASGFRGSYEQYF. Looking up the rest from reference TRBV12-5 and TRBJ2-7 gives the full variable domain: DARVTQTPRHKVTEMGQEVTMRCQPILGHNTVFWYRQTMMQGLELLAYFRNRAPLDDSGMPKDRFSAEMPDATLATLKIQPSEPRDSAVYFCASGFRGSYEQYFGPGTRLTVT.

This clone was found once. The J gene is TRBJ1-1, the V gene TRBV6-2 or TRBV6-3; the match to TRBD1 covers 9 bases. V lost 0 bases to trimming and J lost 11 bases; unmatched junction nucleotides: 1. The germline CDR1 and CDR2 sequences are MNHEY and SVGEGT. The CDR3 length is 12 residues. CDR3 sequence (DNA): TGTGCCAGCAGTTACTCAGGACAGGGGGCTTTCTTT. This encodes CASSYSGQGAFF.

This chain connects TRBV30 to TRBJ1-5; no clear D gene. V lost 3 bases and J 2 bases, leaving 14 bases between the germline ends. Germline V CDR1 and CDR2: GTSNPN, SVGIG (reference sequence). The CDR3 totals 15 residues. CDR3 DNA sequence: TGTGCCTGGAGCCTTTCAGGAACGGGCAATCAGCCCCAGCATTTT. It encodes CAWSLSGTGNQPQHF.

The rearrangement uses TRBV3-1 (or the pseudogene TRBV3-2) and TRBJ1-1; weak D call: TRBD1 (6 bases). The CDR3 is made up of 14 amino acids. CDR1 is LGHDT and CDR2 is YNNKEL in the germline V gene (reference sequence). Trimming stripped 0 bases from V and 5 bases from J, with 10 bases between. The CDR3, as DNA: TGTGCCAGCAGCCAAGAACAGGGTTGGACTGAAGCTTTCTTT. Its protein product is CASSQEQGWTEAFF.

V gene TRBV6-1 combines with J gene TRBJ2-4; 7 nucleotides match TRBD2. Germline CDR1 MNHNS, CDR2 SASEGT. This CDR3 has 20 amino acids. Trimming at V came to 3 bases and at J to 2 bases, leaving 19 bases not matched to a gene. The chain's CDR3 is CASSDWEGSGWVTSKNIQYF. The DNA of the CDR3 is TGTGCCAGCAGTGATTGGGAGGGTAGTGGTTGGGTTACGTCCAAAAACATTCAGTACTTC.

This clone was seen a few times. V usage is TRBV2 and J usage is TRBJ1-5; TRBD1 matches 9 bases. The trim removed 6 bases at V and 2 bases at J, leaving 20 bases unmatched. Per the germline V gene, CDR1 is SNHLY and CDR2 is FYNNEI. The CDR3 runs 20 residues. CDR3 DNA: TGTGCCAGCAGCGCCCGCCGAGAAACAGGGGGCTCGGGGGGCAATCAGCCCCAGCATTTT. It translates to CASSARRETGGSGGNQPQHF.

In its sample, this clone was seen once. This chain connects TRBV30 to TRBJ1-5, with a possible D match to TRBD1 (5 bases). The V and J ends lost 0 bases and 6 bases respectively, with 18 bases between them. The V gene's germline CDR1 is GTSNPN and CDR2 SVGIG (reference sequence). This CDR3 comprises 16 residues. CDR3 coding DNA: TGTGCCTGGAGTGTACCCCATTTAGGGGTCGGTCAGCCCCAGCATTTT. Its translation: CAWSVPHLGVGQPQHF.

This chain uses TRBV5-5 with TRBJ1-5; 7 bases are a match to TRBD1. The junction had 5 bases not matched to a gene; V was cut back by 3 bases and J by 2 bases. Looked up from germline, CDR1 is SGHKS and CDR2 is YYEKEE (reference sequence). This CDR3 has 15 amino acids. The CDR3 sequence: CASSSTTGGNQPQHF. For the CDR3, the DNA is TGTGCCAGCAGCTCTACCACAGGGGGCAATCAGCCCCAGCATTTT.

This clone appeared once. The rearrangement joins TRBV30 to TRBJ2-1; D is possibly TRBD2 (5 bases). V lost 0 bases and J 2 bases, leaving 8 bases between the germline ends. Germline V gene sequence: CDR1 GTSNPN, CDR2 SVGIG (reference sequence). This CDR3 is built from 14 residues. CDR3 in amino acids: CAWSVAAAYNEQFF. In nucleotides, the CDR3 is TGTGCCTGGAGTGTAGCGGCGGCCTACAATGAGCAGTTCTTC. Supplemented by reference TRBV30 and TRBJ2-1, the full variable domain reads SQTIHQWPATLVQPVGSPLSLECTVEGTSNPNLYWYRQAAGRGLQLLFYSVGIGQISSEVPQNLSASRPQDRQFILSSKKLLLSDSGFYLCAWSVAAAYNEQFFGPGTRLTVL.

The chain recombines TRBV19 with TRBJ1-5; D gene ambiguous. CDR1 and CDR2 from the germline V gene are LNHDA and SQIVND (reference sequence). The V gene lost 3 bases and the J gene lost 4 bases, with 13 bases spanning the gap. The length of the CDR3 is 15 residues. The CDR3 DNA follows: TGTGCCAGTAGTATGGAGGGCAGCCCTAATCAGCCCCAGCATTTT. This encodes CASSMEGSPNQPQHF.

The chain links TRBV5-5 to TRBJ2-1; 8 nucleotides agree with TRBD2. V gave up 3 bases and J gave up 1 base; unmatched junction bases: 6. The CDR3 loop spans 16 amino acids. Looked up from germline, CDR1 is SGHKS and CDR2 is YYEKEE (reference sequence). CDR3 region: CASSWTLAGSYNEQFF. CDR3 in DNA: TGTGCCAGCAGCTGGACGTTAGCGGGGTCCTACAATGAGCAGTTCTTC.

J is TRBJ2-2 and V is TRBV10-3; the match to TRBD1 covers 9 bases. This CDR3 spans 16 amino acids. The germline gives CDR1 ENHRY, CDR2 SYGVKD. V lost 4 bases and J lost 5; bases outside the gene matches: 8. CDR3 sequence (DNA): TGTGCCATCAGTGGCGACAGGGGGTCGAGAACCGGGGAGCTGTTTTTT. Translation gives CAISGDRGSRTGELFF.

Comment on this clone: The same CDR3 also results from other DNA sequences found in this sample. The V and J genes are TRBV6-5 and TRBJ1-5; no reliable D call. Between the trimmed V and J ends, which lost 3 bases and 4 bases, there was a span of 7 bases. From germline, CDR1 is MNHEY and CDR2 SVGAGI. The CDR3 contains 13 residues. The CDR3 reads CASSYVRNQPQHF. CDR3 nucleotides: TGTGCCAGCAGTTATGTGAGGAATCAGCCCCAGCATTTT.